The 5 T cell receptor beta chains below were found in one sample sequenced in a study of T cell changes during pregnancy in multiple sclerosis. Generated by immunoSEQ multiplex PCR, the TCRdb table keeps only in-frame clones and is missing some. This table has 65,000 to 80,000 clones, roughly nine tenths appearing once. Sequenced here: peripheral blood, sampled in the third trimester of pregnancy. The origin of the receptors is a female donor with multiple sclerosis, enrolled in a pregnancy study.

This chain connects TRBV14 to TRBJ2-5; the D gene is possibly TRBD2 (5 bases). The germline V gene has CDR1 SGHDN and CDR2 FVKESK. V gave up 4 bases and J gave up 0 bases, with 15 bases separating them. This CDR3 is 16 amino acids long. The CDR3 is CASSLLRGQYQETQYF. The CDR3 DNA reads TGTGCCAGCAGCCTTCTAAGAGGGCAGTACCAAGAGACCCAGTACTTC.

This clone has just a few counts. CDR3 in DNA: TGTGCCAGCAGGTACGGACAGGGGCGTCCCTGGGGCGAAAGCTACACCTTC. Its protein is CASRYGQGRPWGESYTF. The rearrangement links TRBV5-6 to TRBJ1-2, with 9 bases fitting TRBD1. Trimming at V came to 5 bases and at J to 9 bases, leaving 20 bases not matched to a gene. The V gene's germline CDR1 is SGHDT and CDR2 YYEEEE. CDR3 length: 17 amino acids.

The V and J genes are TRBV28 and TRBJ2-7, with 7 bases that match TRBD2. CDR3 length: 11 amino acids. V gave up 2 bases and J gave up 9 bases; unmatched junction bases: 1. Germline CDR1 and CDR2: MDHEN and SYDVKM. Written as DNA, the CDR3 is TGTGCCAGCAGTTTAACGGGAGGGCAGTACTTC. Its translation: CASSLTGGQYF.

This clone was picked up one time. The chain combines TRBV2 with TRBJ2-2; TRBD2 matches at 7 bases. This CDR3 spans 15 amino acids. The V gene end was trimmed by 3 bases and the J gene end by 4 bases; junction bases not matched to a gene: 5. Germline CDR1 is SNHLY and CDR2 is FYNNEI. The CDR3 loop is CASSDVGGSTGELFF. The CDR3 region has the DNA TGTGCCAGCAGTGACGTGGGCGGGAGCACCGGGGAGCTGTTTTTT.

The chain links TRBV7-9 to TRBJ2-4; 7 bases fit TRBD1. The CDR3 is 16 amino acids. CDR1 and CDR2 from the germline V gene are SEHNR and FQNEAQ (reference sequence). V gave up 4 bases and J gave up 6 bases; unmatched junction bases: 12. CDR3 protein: CASSSLDRVSGNIQYF. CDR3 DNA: TGTGCCAGCAGCTCCTTAGACAGGGTTTCTGGAAACATTCAGTACTTC.